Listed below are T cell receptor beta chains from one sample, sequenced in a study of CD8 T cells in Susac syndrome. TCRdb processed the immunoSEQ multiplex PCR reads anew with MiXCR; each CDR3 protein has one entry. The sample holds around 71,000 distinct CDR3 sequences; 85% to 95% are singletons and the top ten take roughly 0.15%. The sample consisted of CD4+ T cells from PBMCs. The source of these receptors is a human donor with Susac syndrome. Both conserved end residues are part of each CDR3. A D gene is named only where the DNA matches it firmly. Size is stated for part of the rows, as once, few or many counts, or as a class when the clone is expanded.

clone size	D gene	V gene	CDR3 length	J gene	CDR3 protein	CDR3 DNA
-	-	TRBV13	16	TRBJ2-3	CASSLSQGGGTDTQYF	TGTGCCAGCAGCTTATCTCAGGGGGGCGGAACAGATACGCAGTATTTT
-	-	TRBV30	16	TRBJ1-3	CAWSYRARLSGNTIYF	TGTGCCTGGAGTTACAGGGCCCGACTCTCTGGAAACACCATATATTTT
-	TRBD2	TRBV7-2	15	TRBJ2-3	CASTSIAGGTGTQYF	TGTGCCAGCACCTCCATAGCGGGGGGGACGGGTACGCAGTATTTT
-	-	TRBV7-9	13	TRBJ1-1	CASSLAANTEAFF	TGTGCCAGCAGCTTAGCCGCGAACACTGAAGCTTTCTTT
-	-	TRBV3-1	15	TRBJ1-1	CASSFRQNMNTEAFF	TGTGCCAGCAGCTTCCGACAGAACATGAACACTGAAGCTTTCTTT
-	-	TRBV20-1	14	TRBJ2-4	CSAPGLLAKNIQYF	TGCAGTGCTCCAGGACTGTTAGCCAAAAACATTCAGTACTTC
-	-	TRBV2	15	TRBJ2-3	CAGPQGILSTDTQYF	TGTGCCGGACCACAGGGAATACTAAGCACAGATACGCAGTATTTT
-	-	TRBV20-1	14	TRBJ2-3	CSPYPGMDTDTQYF	TGCAGTCCTTATCCGGGGATGGATACAGATACGCAGTATTTT
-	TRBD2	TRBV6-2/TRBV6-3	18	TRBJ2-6	CASSYPSGVGSGANVLTF	TGTGCCAGCAGTTATCCGAGCGGGGTAGGCTCTGGGGCCAACGTCCTGACTTTC
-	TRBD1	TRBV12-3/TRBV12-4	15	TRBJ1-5	CASSYGTGGNQPQHF	TGTGCCAGCAGCTACGGGACAGGGGGCAATCAGCCCCAGCATTTT
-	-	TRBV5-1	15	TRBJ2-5	CASTGVGQSQETQYF	TGCGCCAGCACTGGGGTCGGTCAATCTCAAGAGACCCAGTACTTC
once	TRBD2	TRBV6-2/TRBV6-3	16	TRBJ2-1	CASSTREGPSYNEQFF	TGTGCCAGCAGTACAAGGGAGGGGCCCTCCTACAATGAGCAGTTCTTC
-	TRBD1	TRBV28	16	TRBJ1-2	CASSLIDRQGLYGYTF	TGTGCCAGCAGTTTAATTGATCGACAGGGTTTATATGGCTACACCTTC
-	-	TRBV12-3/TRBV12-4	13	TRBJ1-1	CASSLLVNTEAFF	TGTGCCAGCAGTTTATTGGTGAACACTGAAGCTTTCTTT
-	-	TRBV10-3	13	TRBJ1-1	CAISESVNTEAFF	TGTGCCATCAGTGAATCTGTGAACACTGAAGCTTTCTTT
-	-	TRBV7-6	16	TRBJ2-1	CASSLSSGAAPWEQFF	TGTGCCAGCAGCTTATCTTCCGGGGCAGCCCCATGGGAGCAGTTCTTC
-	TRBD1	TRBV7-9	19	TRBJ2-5	CASSLEALRRQGRMETQYF	TGTGCCAGCAGCCTCGAGGCCCTGAGACGACAGGGGAGAATGGAGACCCAGTACTTC
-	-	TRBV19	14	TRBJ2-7	CASSIAGSSYEQYF	TGTGCCAGTAGTATCGCGGGGAGCTCCTACGAGCAGTACTTC
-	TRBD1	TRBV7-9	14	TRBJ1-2	CASSALTGGRGYTF	TGTGCCAGCAGCGCACTGACAGGGGGTAGAGGCTACACCTTC
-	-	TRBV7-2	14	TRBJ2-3	CASRRGANTDTQYF	TGTGCCAGCAGACGGGGGGCAAACACAGATACGCAGTATTTT
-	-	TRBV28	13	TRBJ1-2	CASTARGIYGYTF	TGTGCCAGCACCGCCCGGGGGATCTATGGCTACACCTTC
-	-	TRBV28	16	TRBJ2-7	CASRHPRAAPSYEQYF	TGTGCCAGCAGACATCCTCGGGCAGCTCCGTCCTACGAGCAGTACTTC
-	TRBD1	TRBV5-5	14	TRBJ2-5	CASSLYRGLETQYF	TGTGCCAGCAGCCTATACAGGGGGCTGGAGACCCAGTACTTC
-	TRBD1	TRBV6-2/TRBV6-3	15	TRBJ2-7	CASSIGRDSPYEQYF	TGTGCCAGCAGTATTGGCCGGGACAGTCCCTACGAGCAGTACTTC
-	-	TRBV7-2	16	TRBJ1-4	CASSPSLTATNEKLFF	TGTGCCAGCAGCCCCTCTCTAACAGCAACTAATGAAAAACTGTTTTTT
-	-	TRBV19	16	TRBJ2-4	CASAQWGESAKNIQYF	TGTGCCAGCGCCCAGTGGGGGGAATCGGCCAAAAACATTCAGTACTTC
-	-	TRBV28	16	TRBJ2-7	CASTPGPAGESYEQYF	TGTGCCAGCACCCCAGGGCCAGCAGGGGAAAGCTACGAGCAGTACTTC
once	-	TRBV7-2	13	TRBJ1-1	CASSFGWDTEAFF	TGTGCCAGCAGCTTCGGGTGGGACACTGAAGCTTTCTTT
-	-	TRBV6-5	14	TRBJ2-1	CASRYSPSYNEQFF	TGTGCCAGCAGGTACAGTCCCTCCTACAATGAGCAGTTCTTC
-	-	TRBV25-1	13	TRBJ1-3	CASSVSYDYTIYF	TGTGCCAGCAGTGTGTCGTACGATTACACCATATATTTT
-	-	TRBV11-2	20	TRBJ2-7	CASSLRSPNLLREELGKQYF	TGTGCCAGCAGCTTAAGGTCACCGAACCTCCTCCGGGAAGAATTAGGGAAGCAGTACTTC
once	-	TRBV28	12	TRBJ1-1	CASSFGHLEAFF	TGTGCCAGCAGTTTTGGGCACTTGGAAGCTTTCTTT
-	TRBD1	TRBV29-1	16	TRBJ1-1	CSVAQTGLGVNTEAFF	TGCAGCGTTGCGCAGACAGGGTTGGGTGTGAACACTGAAGCTTTCTTT
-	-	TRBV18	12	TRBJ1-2	CASSPEGDGYTF	TGTGCCAGCTCACCGGAGGGTGACGGCTACACCTTC
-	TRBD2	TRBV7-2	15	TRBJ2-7	CASSPSGGGSYEQYF	TGTGCCAGCAGCCCAAGTGGGGGGGGCTCCTACGAGCAGTACTTC
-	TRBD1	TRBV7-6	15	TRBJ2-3	CASSTPTGGTDTQYF	TGTGCCAGCAGCACCCCGACAGGGGGCACAGATACGCAGTATTTT
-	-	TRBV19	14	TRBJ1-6	CASTVRARESPLHF	TGTGCCAGTACGGTTAGGGCGAGAGAATCACCCCTCCACTTT
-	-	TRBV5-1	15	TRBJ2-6	CASKVGWSGANVLTF	TGCGCCAGCAAAGTTGGGTGGTCTGGGGCCAACGTCCTGACTTTC
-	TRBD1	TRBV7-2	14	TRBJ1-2	CASSLATGGYGYTF	TGTGCCAGCAGCTTAGCGACAGGGGGCTATGGCTACACCTTC
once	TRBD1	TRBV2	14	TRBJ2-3	CASSSRQGTDTQYF	TGTGCCAGCAGTTCTCGACAGGGAACAGATACGCAGTATTTT
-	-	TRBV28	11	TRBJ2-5	CASRTEETQYF	TGTGCCAGCAGGACAGAAGAGACCCAGTACTTC
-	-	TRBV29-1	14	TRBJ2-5	CSVESRSGFQTQYF	TGCAGCGTTGAATCCAGGTCCGGTTTCCAGACCCAGTACTTC
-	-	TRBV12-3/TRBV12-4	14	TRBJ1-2	CASSLKIATYGYTF	TGTGCCAGCAGTTTGAAGATCGCGACCTATGGCTACACCTTC
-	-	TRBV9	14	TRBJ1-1	CASSMDGVNTEAFF	TGTGCCAGCAGCATGGATGGGGTGAACACTGAAGCTTTCTTT
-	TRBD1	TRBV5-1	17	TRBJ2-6	CASNPGTGLAGANVLTF	TGCGCCAGCAACCCTGGGACAGGGCTGGCTGGGGCCAACGTCCTGACTTTC
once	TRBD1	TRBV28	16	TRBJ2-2	CASSPWGTGRAGELFF	TGTGCCAGCAGTCCTTGGGGGACAGGGAGGGCCGGGGAGCTGTTTTTT
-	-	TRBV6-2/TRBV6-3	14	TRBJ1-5	CASSYSGGVQPQHF	TGTGCCAGCAGTTACAGCGGGGGCGTCCAGCCCCAGCATTTT
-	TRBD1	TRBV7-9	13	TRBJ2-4	CASSPRTGNIQYF	TGTGCCAGCAGCCCAAGGACAGGAAACATTCAGTACTTC
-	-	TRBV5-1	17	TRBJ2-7	CASSLALEAGIRYEQYF	TGCGCCAGCAGCTTGGCGCTTGAGGCAGGGATTAGGTACGAGCAGTACTTC
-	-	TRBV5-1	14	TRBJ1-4	CASSPSATNEKLFF	TGCGCCAGCAGCCCGAGCGCAACTAATGAAAAACTGTTTTTT
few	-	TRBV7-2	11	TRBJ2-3	CASSLSRSKYF	TGTGCCAGCAGCTTATCTAGGAGCAAGTATTTT
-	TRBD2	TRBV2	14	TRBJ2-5	CASREASGLETQYF	TGTGCCAGCAGGGAAGCTAGCGGTTTGGAGACCCAGTACTTC
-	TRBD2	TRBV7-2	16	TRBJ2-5	CASRPPGGGVSETQYF	TGTGCCAGCAGGCCACCTGGCGGGGGGGTGTCAGAGACCCAGTACTTC
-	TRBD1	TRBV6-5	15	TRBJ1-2	CASRGLDRVVKGYTF	TGTGCCAGCAGGGGCCTCGACAGGGTTGTGAAGGGCTACACCTTC
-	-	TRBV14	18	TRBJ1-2	CASSQAYYNNRGYYGYTF	TGTGCCAGCAGCCAAGCCTATTATAACAACCGGGGCTACTATGGCTACACCTTC
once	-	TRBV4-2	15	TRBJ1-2	CASSQGAGLNYGYTF	TGTGCCAGCAGCCAAGGGGCAGGATTAAACTATGGCTACACCTTC
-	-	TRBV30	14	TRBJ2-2	CAWSRLTNTGELFF	TGTGCCTGGAGTCGGTTAACTAACACCGGGGAGCTGTTTTTT
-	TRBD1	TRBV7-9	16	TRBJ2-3	CASSIGTATSTDTQYF	TGTGCCAGCAGCATCGGGACAGCAACTAGCACAGATACGCAGTATTTT